The 15 T cell receptor beta chains presented below share a single source sample, sequenced in a study of blood T cell repertoires in COVID-19. This table comes from immunoSEQ multiplex PCR, and its TCRdb copy is limited to in-frame clones, with some not included. The table records some 180,000 clones, approximately 82% of them present only once. The specimen sequenced was peripheral blood. All receptors derive from a human donor in a cohort sampled during active COVID-19.

The J gene is TRBJ2-1, the V gene TRBV18; 7 bases line up with TRBD1. Germline V gene lookup returns CDR1 KGHSH and CDR2 LQKENI. The CDR3 covers 14 residues. With 1 base clipped from V and 4 bases from J, the junction kept 1 base outside the gene matches. The CDR3 bases are TGTGCCAGCTCACCACAGACAGGGTACAATGAGCAGTTCTTC. Residues: CASSPQTGYNEQFF.

The chain employs TRBV12-3 or TRBV12-4 and TRBJ2-5; weak D call: TRBD1 (5 bases). The CDR3 is 13 amino acids. Trimming took off 0 bases at V and 5 bases at J, with 7 bases between the two ends. The CDR3 DNA reads as TGTGCCAGCAGTTTAGCCAGGGTCGAGACCCAGTACTTC. Its protein product is CASSLARVETQYF.

This chain joins TRBV2 and TRBJ2-2, with D perhaps TRBD1 (6 bases). Germline V gives CDR1 SNHLY, CDR2 FYNNEI. Trimming took 6 bases from V and 2 from J, leaving 10 bases between them. The CDR3 is made up of 14 amino acids. CDR3 in amino acids: CASRGQYNTGELFF. The CDR3 nucleotides are TGTGCCAGCAGAGGACAGTATAACACCGGGGAGCTGTTTTTT.

The chain joins TRBV3-1 (or the pseudogene TRBV3-2) to TRBJ2-6; no clear D gene. Germline CDR1 reads LGHDT; CDR2 reads YNNKEL (reference sequence). This CDR3 region has 18 residues. V lost 1 base and J 0 bases, leaving 13 bases between the germline ends. CDR3 DNA: TGTGCCAGCAGCCAAGCACAGAGAAAGAGCTCTGGGGCCAACGTCCTGACTTTC. Residues: CASSQAQRKSSGANVLTF.

This clone came up many times. This chain uses TRBV5-5 with TRBJ1-5; TRBD1 might be the D (6 bases). The length of the CDR3 is 15 residues. The germline V and J ends were trimmed by 1 base and 7 bases, with 15 bases remaining between them. From germline, CDR1 is SGHKS and CDR2 YYEKEE (reference sequence). The CDR3 loop is CASSLRPGAYQPQHF. CDR3 coding DNA: TGTGCCAGCAGCTTGAGGCCAGGGGCCTACCAGCCCCAGCATTTT.

The chain uses TRBV19 and TRBJ2-3, with 10 positions matching TRBD1. The CDR3 spans 15 residues. V gave up 5 bases and J gave up 4 bases; unmatched junction bases: 6. CDR1 is LNHDA, CDR2 SQIVND, per germline (reference sequence). CDR3 loop: CASSRDRGASDTQYF. The CDR3 DNA reads TGTGCCAGTAGTCGGGACAGGGGAGCGTCAGATACGCAGTATTTT.

The chain combines TRBV27 with TRBJ2-1; 7 bases are shared with TRBD2. The V gene end was trimmed by 3 bases and the J gene end by 6 bases; junction bases not matched to a gene: 11. The CDR3 has 16 residues. Germline V gene lookup returns CDR1 MNHEY and CDR2 SMNVEV (reference sequence). The CDR3, as DNA: TGTGCCAGCAGTTTCGGGGAGGGAGGGAGATCCAATGAGCAGTTCTTC. Translation gives CASSFGEGGRSNEQFF.

The chain couples TRBV5-1 to TRBJ1-2; 10 nucleotides match TRBD1. Germline trimming cut 4 bases from V and 3 bases from J; bases unmatched to any gene: 3. Germline V lookup: CDR1 SGHRS, CDR2 YFSETQ. The CDR3 spans 14 residues. The CDR3 loop reads CASSRQGADYGYTF. CDR3 bases: TGCGCCAGCAGCCGACAGGGGGCTGACTATGGCTACACCTTC.

The chain links TRBV18 to TRBJ2-1, with 10 bases aligning to TRBD2. CDR3 length: 17 residues. Germline loops: CDR1 KGHSH, CDR2 LQKENI. Trimming took 3 bases from V and 3 from J; bases not matched to a gene: 8. The CDR3: CASSPLPSSGSYNEQFF. In nucleotides, the CDR3 is TGTGCCAGCTCACCTCTCCCCTCTAGCGGGAGCTACAATGAGCAGTTCTTC.

V and J are TRBV28 and TRBJ1-1; D is unresolved. The CDR3 has 11 amino acids. Looked up from germline, CDR1 is MDHEN and CDR2 is SYDVKM. Trimming pared 4 bases from V and 4 bases from J, leaving 4 bases between. CDR3: CASSSSTEAFF. The CDR3 bases are TGTGCCAGCAGTTCTAGCACTGAAGCTTTCTTT.

This chain joins TRBV4-2 and TRBJ2-1; 8 bases map to TRBD2. The germline V gene encodes CDR1 LGHNA and CDR2 YNFKEQ. This CDR3 is 15 amino acids long. V was pared by 1 base and J by 3 bases, with 2 bases of the junction left unmatched. The CDR3 nucleotides read TGTGCCAGCAGCCAAGCGAGCGGGGGCTACAATGAGCAGTTCTTC. It specifies CASSQASGGYNEQFF.

This chain joins TRBV6-5 and TRBJ2-5; TRBD1 might be the D (6 bases). Germline V gives CDR1 MNHEY, CDR2 SVGAGI. V was clipped by 6 bases and J by 3 bases, with 11 bases between them. This CDR3 comprises 13 residues. CDR3 bases: TGTGCCAGCAGGGACAGAGGTAAAGAGACCCAGTACTTC. Translated, it gives CASRDRGKETQYF.

This clone was seen once. V gene TRBV28 combines with J gene TRBJ1-2; the D gene is possibly TRBD1 (6 bases). Deletions cut 4 bases from V and 5 bases from J, with 17 bases between. The length of the CDR3 is 15 residues. Germline CDR1 MDHEN, CDR2 SYDVKM. CDR3 protein: CASSSWRQALYGYTF. CDR3 bases: TGTGCCAGCAGTTCATGGAGACAGGCCTTATATGGCTACACCTTC.

V gene TRBV4-1 combines with J gene TRBJ2-7; 9 bases map to TRBD2. The CDR3 sequence is 16 residues long. Germline V gene lookup returns CDR1 MGHRA and CDR2 YSYEKL. Trimming removed 1 base from V and 1 base from J; junction bases left unmatched: 5. The CDR3 DNA is TGCGCCAGCAGCCAAGTTTCTAGCGGGAAATCCTACGAGCAGTACTTC. It codes for CASSQVSSGKSYEQYF.

This chain joins TRBV5-1 and TRBJ2-7; 9 bases match TRBD2. The V gene's germline CDR1 is SGHRS and CDR2 YFSETQ. CDR3 length: 14 amino acids. J gave up 5 bases and V 4 bases, and 7 bases lay outside the gene matches. CDR3 bases: TGCGCCAGCAGCCGTAGCGGGAGAGTAGACGAGCAGTACTTC. It yields the protein CASSRSGRVDEQYF.